This entry is about one T cell receptor beta chain. What it recognizes is unknown. The CDR3 extends over 17 amino acids. Trimming pared 6 bases from V and 2 bases from J, leaving 23 bases between. CDR1 is MNHEY, CDR2 SMNVEV, per germline (reference sequence). These data come from a study of vaccination effects on CD4 cells after COVID-19. The culture ran for 9 to 11 days, and then CD4+ T cells were isolated. Clones were sequenced by immunoSEQ multiplex PCR, and TCRdb holds only the in-frame ones, with some missing. The sample shows roughly 50,000 clones, 50% to 70% of them seen only once. Here the sequenced sample was CD4+ T cells from PBMCs cultured without peptide, taken before COVID-19 vaccination. This clonotype was obtained from a human donor who received a COVID-19 vaccine. V gene TRBV27 combines with J gene TRBJ2-7, with TRBD2 as a possible D gene (6 bases). The DNA for the CDR3 is TGTGCCAGCAGCTCCTTCTATGGTGGAGGGGCCCCCTACGAGCAGTACTTC. This codes for CASSSFYGGGAPYEQYF.